This T cell receptor beta chain stems from a study of cytomegalovirus exposure and HLA in healthy donors (dated by TCRdb to 2016 to 2017). About the study as a whole: A later analysis indicated that the 90 to 150 validation repertoires were generated on the platform also employed for the approximately 700 repertoires of the first cohort. The study aimed to test whether cataloging public T cell receptors could reveal signatures of past pathogen exposure. Along with the roughly 610-subject first cohort, a separate validation cohort of approximately 110 different subjects was used. The study combined high-throughput TCR immunosequencing, statistical association of individual TCRs with disease status, and machine learning to predict cytomegalovirus infection status.

The donors were included in the validation cohort of 120 subjects, a group kept apart from the roughly 680-subject first cohort. V loses 0 bases at its end and J loses 6 bases; junction bases beyond the gene matches: 6. The germline V gene sets CDR1 to SGHRS and CDR2 to YFSETQ. The CDR3 has 14 amino acids, counting the end cysteine and phenylalanine. CDR3 DNA is the only sequence kept; it has 42 bases, read in frame from the first base. Library prep was done by the immunoSEQ multiplex PCR assay. In the original analysis: To diagnose cytomegalovirus status from the catalog of TCR beta chain sequences, a statistical classification framework was built. TCRdb re-hosts the immuneACCESS table, in-frame sequences only. Its copies lack some clones; in the studies checked, an unresolved V gene accounts for under half of them, and the cause for the rest is not known. The DNA gave D and trimming, while V, J and clone size come from that table. Across this sample there are tens of thousands of clones, with 80% to 95% seen only once. The ten largest clones take up approximately 1% of the sample.

Of note for this clone: Which antigen it targets is not known. Nothing much larger sits one base from this clone, and base qualities are not available.

The research as a whole found: Most TCR sequences were seen in very few donors, while some public TCRs were found in many individuals. Three of the identified cytomegalovirus-associated TCR beta chains were confirmed in vitro to be specific for cytomegalovirus antigens. It was suggested by the authors that the approach could potentially be generalized to other disease states and immunological phenotypes. In a later analysis, TCRs clustered in the first cohort were found to also tend to co-occur in the approximately 110 validation repertoires, with approximately 94% of cluster scores above 0. The validation cohort had no HLA typing available for a later analysis, so co-occurrence within that cohort was assessed over all 120 or so repertoires. The classifier was reported to diagnose cytomegalovirus status with high specificity and sensitivity in both the original and validation cohorts. The study listed 164 TCR beta chains as associated with cytomegalovirus.

The sequence links TRBV5-1 to TRBJ2-7; TRBD2 lines up with 7 middle nucleotides. The sequence derives from a young woman in good health and CMV-seropositive. The specimen was PBMCs. The CDR3 region: CASSLGGSGVEQYF. The bases read TGCGCCAGCAGCTTGGGCGGGAGCGGGGTCGAGCAGTACTTC.